The entry below gives a single T cell receptor (beta chain) sequence along with its context. CDR1 and CDR2 (germline): PRHDT, FYEKMQ (reference sequence). This CDR3 has 16 residues. Unmatched junction bases numbered 9, after V lost 5 bases and J lost 3 bases. The sample belongs to a study of OX40 agonist ivuxolimab in advanced cancers. Turning to the study itself: Patients in dose escalation had liver, melanoma, kidney or head and neck cancers.

The data were produced by immunoSEQ multiplex PCR, yet TCRdb's version contains in-frame clones alone and is incomplete. The sample lists roughly 75,000 clones, around 87% seen once, with about 6.3% in the top ten. The sequence was collected from an adult with an advanced solid tumor such as melanoma, head and neck, liver or kidney cancer. The rearrangement joins TRBV13 to TRBJ2-2, with 7 positions matching TRBD1. The sequencing used CD4+ or CD8+ T cells sorted from blood, collected in a trial of the OX40 agonist ivuxolimab. The CDR3 reads CASSLFQGEYTGELFF. CDR3 DNA: TGTGCCAGCAGCCTCTTCCAGGGGGAGTACACCGGGGAGCTGTTTTTT.